This passage covers 26 T cell receptor beta chains from one sample sequenced in a study of blood T cell repertoires in COVID-19. Sequenced by immunoSEQ multiplex PCR; TCRdb stores in-frame clones only, minus some. The sample includes over 150,000 clones, under 85% of them seen just once. Sequencing was done on a sample of peripheral blood. The receptors shown here come from a woman aged 70 to 79 with COVID-19, enrolled during active disease.

This chain connects TRBV28 to TRBJ1-5; no firm D call. Trimming left V 6 bases short and J 6 bases short, with 9 bases between. The germline CDR1 and CDR2 sequences are MDHEN and SYDVKM. This CDR3 spans 12 amino acids. In DNA form, the CDR3 reads TGTGCCAGCAGCCTTCCGGGTCAGCCCCAGCATTTT. Protein sequence: CASSLPGQPQHF. Together with reference TRBV28 and TRBJ1-5, the CDR3 gives the full variable domain: DVKVTQSSRYLVKRTGEKVFLECVQDMDHENMFWYRQDPGLGLRLIYFSYDVKMKEKGDIPEGYSVSREKKERFSLILESASTNQTSMYLCASSLPGQPQHFGDGTRLSIL.

The chain recombines TRBV2 with TRBJ2-3; 11 nucleotides agree with TRBD2. Trimming at V came to 6 bases and at J to 14 bases, leaving 19 bases not matched to a gene. CDR1 and CDR2 from the germline V gene are SNHLY and FYNNEI. This CDR3 contains 16 residues. CDR3 in DNA: TGTGCCAGCAGCCTGTTAGATAGCGGGAGGGCCGGTGGGTTGTATTTT. Translated, it gives CASSLLDSGRAGGLYF.

The chain is built from TRBV7-6 and TRBJ2-2; D is unresolved. The CDR3 totals 19 residues. V was shortened by 4 bases and J by 4 bases, with 25 bases between the two germline ends. The V gene's germline CDR1 is SGHVS and CDR2 FNYEAQ. The CDR3 reads CASSSRIVASQYLTGELFF. CDR3 DNA sequence: TGTGCCAGCAGCTCCCGAATCGTGGCTTCTCAGTACCTCACCGGGGAGCTGTTTTTT.

V is TRBV18 and J is TRBJ2-5; 9 nucleotides match TRBD1. The CDR3 extends over 16 amino acids. Trimming took 3 bases from V and 1 from J; bases not matched to a gene: 6. Germline values: CDR1 KGHSH, CDR2 LQKENI. CDR3 nucleotide sequence: TGTGCCAGCTCACCCGTCCGGGACAGGGTCCAAGAGACCCAGTACTTC. Translation: CASSPVRDRVQETQYF.

This clone was picked up a small number of times. The chain has TRBV5-1 and TRBJ1-1; D is unresolved. The CDR3 contains 14 residues. The V gene lost 0 bases and the J gene lost 4 bases, with 10 bases spanning the gap. Germline V CDR1 and CDR2: SGHRS, YFSETQ. DNA for the CDR3: TGCGCCAGCAGCTTGGGGGAGGTTGGCACTGAAGCTTTCTTT. This sequence encodes CASSLGEVGTEAFF.

The rearrangement links TRBV7-2 to TRBJ2-1; the D is unclear. Looked up from germline, CDR1 is SGHTA and CDR2 is FQGNSA. Trimming pared 1 base from V and 1 base from J, leaving 8 bases between. The CDR3 totals 15 residues. Here the CDR3 reads CASSLVAASYNEQFF. The CDR3 DNA follows: TGTGCCAGCAGCTTAGTTGCGGCGTCCTACAATGAGCAGTTCTTC.

The sample holds a few counts of this clone. The chain uses TRBV6-1 and TRBJ1-1, with 7 bases lining up with TRBD1. V lost 2 bases to trimming and J lost 10 bases; unmatched junction nucleotides: 7. Germline V gives CDR1 MNHNS, CDR2 SASEGT. This CDR3 is 13 amino acids long. The CDR3 coding sequence is TGTGCCAGCAGTGAACCAGGGACAGCACGAGCTTTCTTT. It encodes CASSEPGTARAFF.

J is TRBJ2-7 and V is TRBV27, with D perhaps matching TRBD1 (6 bases). Trimming removed 6 bases from V and 3 bases from J, with 24 bases in between. This CDR3 region has 17 residues. Germline loops: CDR1 MNHEY, CDR2 SMNVEV (reference sequence). The CDR3 sequence is CASSNPPGLVGGYEQYF. For the CDR3, the DNA is TGTGCCAGCAGCAATCCGCCAGGGTTAGTAGGGGGCTACGAGCAGTACTTC.

The chain joins TRBV4-2 to TRBJ1-5; D unresolved. Germline V gives CDR1 LGHNA, CDR2 YNFKEQ. V was clipped by 1 base and J by 1 base, with 11 bases between them. CDR3 length: 16 amino acids. Written as DNA, the CDR3 is TGTGCCAGCAGCCAAGGGGAGGCACAGAGCAATCAGCCCCAGCATTTT. Its protein is CASSQGEAQSNQPQHF.

The genes are TRBV6-2 or TRBV6-3 and TRBJ2-3; 10 bases match TRBD2. The CDR3 loop spans 17 amino acids. V was clipped by 0 bases and J by 4 bases; unmatched bases: 7. CDR1 and CDR2 (germline): MNHEY, SVGEGT. The CDR3 DNA sequence: TGTGCCAGCAGTTACTCCTTAAGCGGGAGGGAGGCAGATACGCAGTATTTT. This gives the protein CASSYSLSGREADTQYF.

The chain joins TRBV6-2 or TRBV6-3 to TRBJ1-1, with TRBD1 matching over 7 bases. Germline loops: CDR1 MNHEY, CDR2 SVGEGT. This CDR3 has 15 residues. With 5 bases clipped from V and 0 bases from J, the junction kept 6 bases outside the gene matches. The CDR3 nucleotides read TGTGCCAGCAGTATGGGACAGACTGTGAACACTGAAGCTTTCTTT. Its protein is CASSMGQTVNTEAFF.

The chain employs TRBV5-1 and TRBJ1-4; possibly TRBD1 for D (5 bases). Trimming left V 4 bases short and J 4 bases short, with 8 bases between. Looked up from germline, CDR1 is SGHRS and CDR2 is YFSETQ. The CDR3 totals 13 residues. In DNA form, the CDR3 reads TGCGCCAGCAGCAGGGGCTTTAATGAAAAACTGTTTTTT. This translates into CASSRGFNEKLFF.

The chain employs TRBV28 and TRBJ1-5; D is unclear. Germline V lookup: CDR1 MDHEN, CDR2 SYDVKM. V was trimmed by 5 bases and J by 7 bases, leaving 15 bases between them. The CDR3 is 14 amino acids. CDR3 DNA sequence: TGTGCCAGCAGTCCCCCGGGAGGTCGGCAGCCCCAGCATTTT. Its protein product is CASSPPGGRQPQHF.

The J gene is TRBJ1-4, the V gene TRBV5-1; 7 positions match TRBD1. Germline assignment: CDR1 SGHRS and CDR2 YFSETQ. The CDR3 has 15 residues. The V gene end was trimmed by 0 bases and the J gene end by 2 bases; junction bases not matched to a gene: 1. In nucleotides, the CDR3 is TGCGCCAGCAGCTTGGAGGGGGCCACTAATGAAAAACTGTTTTTT. Amino acids: CASSLEGATNEKLFF.

J is TRBJ1-2 and V is TRBV7-2; 7 nucleotides match TRBD1. The CDR3 is 16 residues long. With V trimmed by 7 bases and J by 4 bases, 15 bases remained unmatched. CDR1 and CDR2 (germline): SGHTA, FQGNSA. CDR3 in DNA: TGTGCCAGCACCCCCCAGACAGGGCTGGGCCTCTATGGCTACACCTTC. It translates to CASTPQTGLGLYGYTF.

The sample holds one count of this clone. The J gene is TRBJ2-3, the V gene TRBV7-9, with 10 bases matching TRBD2. Germline V gene data show CDR1 as SEHNR and CDR2 as FQNEAQ (reference sequence). The V segment lost 5 bases and the J segment 1 base; nucleotides outside the gene matches: 3. The CDR3 spans 15 residues. CDR3 region: CASSPLAGRTDTQYF. The DNA of the CDR3 is TGTGCCAGCAGCCCACTAGCGGGGCGCACAGATACGCAGTATTTT.

The V gene is TRBV6-7, the J gene TRBJ1-2; no definite D call. TRBV6-7 has ORF status, its function being uncertain. Deletions cut 2 bases from V and 7 bases from J, with 26 bases between. The length of the CDR3 is 18 residues. The CDR3: CASSYRLQWVGTLRGYTF. CDR3 bases: TGTGCCAGCAGTTACCGCCTACAGTGGGTAGGAACGCTGCGTGGCTACACCTTC.

The chain joins TRBV4-1 to TRBJ2-7; D is unclear. Germline-derived CDR1 and CDR2 are MGHRA and YSYEKL. V lost 1 base to trimming and J lost 0 bases, with 7 bases between them. The CDR3 runs to 14 residues. Here the CDR3 reads CASSQGHLSYEQYF. CDR3 nucleotide sequence: TGCGCCAGCAGCCAAGGGCACCTCTCCTACGAGCAGTACTTC.

This clone was observed once. The V gene is TRBV9, the J gene TRBJ2-1; D is uncertain. The CDR3 is 15 residues long. CDR1 and CDR2 (germline): SGDLS, YYNGEE. V was shortened by 5 bases and J by 0 bases, with 12 bases between the two germline ends. In DNA, the CDR3 is TGTGCCAGCAGTGGCCTCAGAACCTCCTACAATGAGCAGTTCTTC. This translates into CASSGLRTSYNEQFF.

This clone appeared a few times. This chain's CDR3 is CASSWVGTGDEQYF. The DNA for the CDR3 is TGCGCCAGCAGCTGGGTCGGGACAGGGGACGAGCAGTACTTC. The rearrangement links TRBV5-1 to TRBJ2-7, with 10 positions matching TRBD1. Germline V gene sequence: CDR1 SGHRS, CDR2 YFSETQ. The CDR3 totals 14 residues. V lost 3 bases and J lost 5; bases outside the gene matches: 5.

This clone was counted between two and nine times. The chain has TRBV12-3 or TRBV12-4 and TRBJ2-7; TRBD1 is a possible D gene (6 bases). CDR3 length: 11 amino acids. Trimming stripped 7 bases from V and 7 bases from J, with 11 bases between. The CDR3 protein is CASTLRGEQYF. The CDR3, as DNA: TGTGCCAGCACCCTGAGGGGGGAGCAGTACTTC.

The chain has TRBV3-1 (or the pseudogene TRBV3-2) and TRBJ1-4, with a tentative D call TRBD1 (6 bases). Germline V gives CDR1 LGHDT, CDR2 YNNKEL (reference sequence). The CDR3 spans 15 residues. Trimming shortened V by 6 bases and J by 8 bases, and 19 bases separated the two germline ends. The CDR3 DNA follows: TGTGCCAGCAGTGACCGGACAGTGGGTGTAGAAAAACTGTTTTTT. This gives the protein CASSDRTVGVEKLFF.

V gene TRBV11-2 combines with J gene TRBJ2-7; TRBD1 matches 7 bases. Germline V gene sequence: CDR1 SGHAT, CDR2 FQNNGV. This CDR3 contains 14 residues. J lost 2 bases, V lost 2 bases, and 3 bases had no gene match. CDR3: CASSLFTGAYEQYF. The CDR3 nucleotides read TGTGCCAGCAGCTTATTCACAGGGGCCTACGAGCAGTACTTC.

This chain joins TRBV25-1 and TRBJ1-2; 10 bases fit TRBD1. This CDR3 is 14 amino acids long. The V segment lost 4 bases and the J segment 4 bases; nucleotides outside the gene matches: 3. In germline, CDR1 is MGHDK, CDR2 SYGVNS. The CDR3 spells CASSGTGGAYGYTF. CDR3 nucleotide sequence: TGTGCCAGCAGTGGGACAGGGGGAGCCTATGGCTACACCTTC.

A remark on this clone: The sample has other DNA sequences that encode this CDR3 too. The chain's CDR3 is CASSLASGTDTQYF. The CDR3 nucleotides are TGCGCCAGCAGCTTGGCCTCGGGCACAGATACGCAGTATTTT. V gene TRBV5-1 combines with J gene TRBJ2-3; D is ambiguous. Trimming removed 0 bases at V and 1 base at J, with 6 bases between. The CDR3 length is 14 residues. Germline CDR1 SGHRS, CDR2 YFSETQ.

The J gene is TRBJ1-2, the V gene TRBV12-3 or TRBV12-4; 8 bases are a match to TRBD1. The V segment lost 8 bases and the J segment 10 bases; nucleotides outside the gene matches: 9. The CDR3 has 12 residues. CDR3 sequence: CASSGQAIVYTF. The CDR3 DNA reads as TGTGCCAGCTCGGGACAGGCAATAGTCTACACCTTC.